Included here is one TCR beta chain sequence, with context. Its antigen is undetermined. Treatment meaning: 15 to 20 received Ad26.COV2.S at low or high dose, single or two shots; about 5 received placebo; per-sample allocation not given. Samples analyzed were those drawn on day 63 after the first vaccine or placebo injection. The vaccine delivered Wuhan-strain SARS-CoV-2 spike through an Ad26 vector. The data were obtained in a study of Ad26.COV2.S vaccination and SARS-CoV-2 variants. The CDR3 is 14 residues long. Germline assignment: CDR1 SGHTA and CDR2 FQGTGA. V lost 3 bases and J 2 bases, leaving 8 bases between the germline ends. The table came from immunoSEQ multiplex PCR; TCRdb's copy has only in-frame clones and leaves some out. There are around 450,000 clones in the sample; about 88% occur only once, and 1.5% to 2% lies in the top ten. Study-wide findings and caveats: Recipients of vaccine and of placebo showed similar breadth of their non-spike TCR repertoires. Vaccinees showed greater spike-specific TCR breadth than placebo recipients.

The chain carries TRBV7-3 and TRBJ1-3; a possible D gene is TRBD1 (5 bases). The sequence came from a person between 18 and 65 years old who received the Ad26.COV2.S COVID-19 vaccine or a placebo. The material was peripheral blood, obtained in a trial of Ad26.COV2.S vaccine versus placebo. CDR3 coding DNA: TGTGCCAGCAGCTTCGGGGGAACTGGAAACACCATATATTTT. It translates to CASSFGGTGNTIYF. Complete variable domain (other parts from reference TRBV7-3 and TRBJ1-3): GAGVSQTPSNKVTEKGKYVELRCDPISGHTALYWYRQSLGQGPEFLIYFQGTGAADDSGLPNDRFFAVRPEGSVSTLKIQRTERGDSAVYLCASSFGGTGNTIYFGEGSWLTVV.